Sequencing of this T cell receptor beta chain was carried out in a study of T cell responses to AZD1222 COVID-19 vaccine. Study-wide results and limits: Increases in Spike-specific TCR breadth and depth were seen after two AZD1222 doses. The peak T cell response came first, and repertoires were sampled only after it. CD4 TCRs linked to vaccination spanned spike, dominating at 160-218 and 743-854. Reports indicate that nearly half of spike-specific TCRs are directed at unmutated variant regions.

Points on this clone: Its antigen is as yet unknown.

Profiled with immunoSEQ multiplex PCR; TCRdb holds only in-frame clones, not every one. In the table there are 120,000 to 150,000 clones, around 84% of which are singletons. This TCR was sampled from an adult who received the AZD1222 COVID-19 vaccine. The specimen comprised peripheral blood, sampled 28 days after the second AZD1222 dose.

The CDR3 is CASSQVARGAEQFF. CDR3 coding DNA: TGTGCCAGCAGCCAAGTAGCAAGGGGGGCTGAGCAGTTCTTC. The genes are TRBV3-1 (or the pseudogene TRBV3-2) and TRBJ2-1; D possibly uses TRBD1 or TRBD2 (6 bases each). The germline V gene encodes CDR1 LGHDT and CDR2 YNNKEL (reference sequence). The V and J ends lost 1 base and 9 bases respectively, with 13 bases between them. The CDR3 runs 14 residues.